This T cell receptor beta chain is drawn from a study of early stage breast cancer tumors. Study in general: Each sample averaged approximately 10-fold read coverage. Whole-study results and caveats: Most shared enriched TCRB sequences were commonly generated ones.

Points on this clone: The antigen is undetermined.

Data came from immunoSEQ multiplex PCR; TCRdb stores just in-frame clones and leaves some out. The profile shows almost 55,000 clones, 90% to 95% of them singletons. Trimming left V 3 bases short and J 3 bases short, with 9 bases between. Germline assignment: CDR1 KGHSH and CDR2 LQKENI. This CDR3 is 13 amino acids long. This clonotype originated in a person between 65 and 80 years old with breast cancer. Input material: blood. V usage is TRBV18 and J usage is TRBJ2-7, with D possibly matching TRBD2 (5 bases). Here the CDR3 DNA reads TGTGCCAGCTCACCTGGGAGAAGCTACGAGCAGTACTTC. Its translation: CASSPGRSYEQYF.